A selection of T cell receptor beta chains follows, all from one sample in a study of T cells expressing NK-cell markers. TCRdb reprocessed the 5' RACE reads, keeping one entry per CDR3 protein, no DNA. The sample has 500,000 or so distinct CDR3 sequences, and its top ten clones hold roughly 3.4%. Sequenced material: blood T cells: a sorted CD56 or NKG2C T cell subset, CD4+ or CD8+ T cells, or bulk PBMC T cells (not recorded which). These receptors all come from a man aged 18 to 30 in good health. The CDR3 runs from the conserved cysteine through the conserved F or W.

v_call	j_call	cdr3_aa
TRBV29-1	TRBJ2-4	CSAKQGTTNIQYF
TRBV30	TRBJ2-7	CAWTPSGSSYEQYF
TRBV3-1	TRBJ2-2	CASRPGLAGGQLFF
TRBV7-2	TRBJ2-1	CASSLARLAGYYNEQFF
TRBV24-1	TRBJ2-2	CATSDSGQNTGELFF
TRBV20-1	TRBJ2-5	CSATSGTGFGETQYF
TRBV29-1	TRBJ2-2	CSATPGPNHGELFF
TRBV5-1	TRBJ2-5	CASSLGSSPQETQYF
TRBV12-3/TRBV12-4	TRBJ2-3	CASSFHPARGTDTQYF
TRBV5-6	TRBJ2-2	CASSWRGAGELFF
TRBV7-2	TRBJ1-3	CASSTRRSSGNTIYF
TRBV7-6	TRBJ2-7	CASSLVRRQEYF
TRBV2	TRBJ2-1	CASWGSSGVINNEQFF
TRBV7-9	TRBJ2-1	CASSHREGRFDEQFF
TRBV2	TRBJ2-1	CASSEVRNQGPSDEQFF
TRBV4-1	TRBJ2-1	CASRASGRTDNEQFF
TRBV7-6	TRBJ2-3	CASSFRRENTDTQYF
TRBV20-1	TRBJ2-7	CSAQDRVQRGQYF
TRBV20-1	TRBJ2-7	CSARSQWEFGGYEQYF
TRBV7-2	TRBJ2-5	CASSPSGRDRKRHF
TRBV28	TRBJ1-2	CASSSIGTGVKGGYTF
TRBV5-1	TRBJ2-7	CASRAGDFREQYF
TRBV10-3	TRBJ1-4	CAISDRYNEKLFF
TRBV6-5	TRBJ2-5	CASSYSLEGLPEGTQYF
TRBV20-1	TRBJ2-3	CSARPLGLAGETHLTDTQYF
TRBV11-2	TRBJ2-1	CASRVRGRRDEQFF
TRBV29-1	TRBJ1-4	CSVEDPRATNEKLFF
TRBV20-1	TRBJ2-7	CSAQRIGQGGEQYF
TRBV9	TRBJ2-3	CASTKYPSGTDTQYF
TRBV27	TRBJ1-2	CASSNYAGVLHYGYTF
TRBV7-2	TRBJ1-1	CASSSRQGGNTEAFF